This T cell receptor (beta chain) was profiled in a study of Graves' ophthalmopathy and Graves' hyperthyroidism (dated by TCRdb to about 2018). With respect to the entire study: Peripheral blood was collected at initial diagnosis, prior to any treatment. An independent validation cohort comprised some 19 hyperthyroidism patients and 17 patients who later progressed from hyperthyroidism to ophthalmopathy. Following sample collection, hyperthyroidism patients were given methimazole at a starting dose of 30 mg daily, and ophthalmopathy patients were given high-dose intravenous methylprednisolone. T-cell repertoires of thyroid tissue and blood were compared in over 5 hyperthyroidism patients. To tell Graves' ophthalmopathy apart from Graves' hyperthyroidism, and to predict which patients would progress to ophthalmopathy, the study relied on TCR beta repertoire signatures. In total, 135 blood samples were TCR-sequenced: 40 to 45 ophthalmopathy, around 75 hyperthyroidism and some 17 hyperthyroidism-to-ophthalmopathy patients. To explore V-J signatures that distinguish ophthalmopathy from hyperthyroidism, a discovery set of about a hundred patients was enrolled, made up of 40 to 45 with ophthalmopathy and 57 with stable hyperthyroidism. Summary of the overall study and its limitations: Most expanded thyroid clonotypes with frequency above 0.001 were also detected in blood, suggesting blood repertoires may reflect the thyroid immune response. No statistical method was used to predetermine the sample size, and group allocation was not hidden from the investigators. In validation, the model predicted ophthalmopathy progression with 55% to 71% sensitivity and about 73% specificity; some 13 predicted patients were CT-confirmed with GO in a median of approximately six months. In cross-validation, the 13-signature model distinguished ophthalmopathy from stable hyperthyroidism with about 90% sensitivity and approximately 81% specificity, while in the test set the corresponding values were about 79% and 69%.

This clonotype was seen a handful of times. Its cognate antigen has yet to be identified. Base quality data are lacking; no much larger clone is found one base away. The ophthalmopathy patients had moderately to severely active disease, with a Clinical Activity Score of 3 or higher, a NOSPECS grade of 4 or higher, and a disease duration of less than 3 months. Patients were excluded if they had other autoimmune diseases, uncontrolled infections, pregnancy or lactation. Clinical symptoms, serum thyroxine, TRAb, thyroid ultrasound and orbital computed tomography were used for diagnosis. Ficoll-Paque density gradient centrifugation was used to isolate PBMCs from 9.5 to 10 ml of fresh peripheral blood. Total RNA was extracted with Trizol reagent and quality-checked on an Agilent 2100 Bioanalyzer. V loses 0 bases of germline sequence and J loses 0 bases, and the interval between the two ends is 10 bases. The cysteine opens and the phenylalanine closes a CDR3 of 16 amino acids. The retained sequence is limited to the CDR3, 48 bases, with the frame set at the first base. CDR1 and CDR2 (SGDLS, YYNGEE) derive from the germline V gene.

For repertoire sequencing, the TCR beta CDR3 regions were amplified from RNA transcripts. A first-round RT-PCR used HTBI primers with the Qiagen OneStep RT-PCR kit, followed by a second-round multiplex PCR, size selection and purification. Sequencing of the libraries was carried out on an Illumina HiSeq2000 in paired-end mode with 100 bp reads. The source study handled its data this way. SOAPnuke was used to process the reads, throwing out any read that had adapters, had uncalled bases, had a mean Phred below 15, or lacked an exact constant-primer or identifier match. COPE v1.2.5 was used to merge high-quality paired reads. Unique nucleotide sequences were defined as clonotypes and aligned to IMGT TRB V, D and J references using MiTCR v1.1. Analysis was restricted to V-J combinations with a frequency above 0.0001, which covered about 99% of repertoires. For each V-J combination, a TCR clonal expansion and chaos score was defined as the ratio of F50 clonal expansion to chaos observed in the TCRdist matrix. Welch's t-statistics and random forest were used to reduce the features to approximately 13 V-J combinations, which were then used as input to a naive Bayes classifier. The similarity between thyroid and blood repertoires was quantified using the Morisita-Horn index. TCRdb handled the public reads itself, with Q25 trimming in fastp and clone calling in MiXCR, and kept productive beta chains. Identical CDR3 protein sequences are pooled into one entry, listed with their most common genes and DNA. TCRdb, not the original authors, processed these V and J calls. A total of around 670,000 distinct CDR3 sequences appear in this sample, 35% to 50% of them only once. Clones ranked in the top ten supply approximately 46% of the sample.

The sequence was obtained from an adult man with Graves' ophthalmopathy. The sequenced sample consisted of peripheral blood. The chain uses TRBV9 and TRBJ1-3; the D gene lacks a confident call. The CDR3 amino acid sequence is: CASSVDLYSSGNTIYF. The nucleotide sequence reads TGTGCCAGCAGCGTAGACCTATATTCCTCTGGAAACACCATATATTTT.